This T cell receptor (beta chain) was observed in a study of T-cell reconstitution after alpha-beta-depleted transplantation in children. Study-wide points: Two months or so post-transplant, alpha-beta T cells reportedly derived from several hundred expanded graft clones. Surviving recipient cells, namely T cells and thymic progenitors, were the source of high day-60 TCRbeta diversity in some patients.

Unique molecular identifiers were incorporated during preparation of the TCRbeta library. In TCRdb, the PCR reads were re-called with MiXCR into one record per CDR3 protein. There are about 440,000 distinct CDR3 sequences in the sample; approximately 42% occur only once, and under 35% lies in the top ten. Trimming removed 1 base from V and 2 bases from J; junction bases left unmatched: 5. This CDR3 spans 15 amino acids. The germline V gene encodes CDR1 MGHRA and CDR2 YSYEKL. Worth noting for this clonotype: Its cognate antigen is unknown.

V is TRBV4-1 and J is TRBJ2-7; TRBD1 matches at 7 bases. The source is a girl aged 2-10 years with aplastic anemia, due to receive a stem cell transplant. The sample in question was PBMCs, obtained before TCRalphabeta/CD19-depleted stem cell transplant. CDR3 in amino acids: CASSQGKGQTYEQYF. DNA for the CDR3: TGCGCCAGCAGCCAAGGAAAGGGACAGACCTACGAGCAGTACTTC.